The source of this TCR beta chain is a study of blood T cell repertoires in COVID-19. Across the study: COVID-19 samples, acute and convalescent, were from the United States, Italy and Spain. T cells, B-cell-depleted T cells, or PBMCs provided the cDNA or gDNA that served as material.

Per the original methods: Reference gene primers were amplified, and this amplification served to estimate nucleated cell counts. Libraries were prepared by immunoSEQ multiplex PCR; TCRdb keeps only in-frame clonotypes and omits some of them. V and J calls and clone size follow that table, whereas D and trimming were derived from the DNA. The top ten clones hold roughly 12% of a sample with about 190,000 clones, 65% to 80% of them seen once. V lost 1 base and J lost 1, with 13 bases in between. There are 16 residues in the CDR3. Germline V lookup: CDR1 MNHNS, CDR2 SASEGT. The clonotype comes from a woman aged 50 to 65 with acute or convalescent COVID-19. The specimen sequenced was peripheral blood. The V call is TRBV6-1, the J call TRBJ1-1; a possible D gene is TRBD1 (6 bases). Here the CDR3 DNA reads TGTGCCAGCAGTGAAGGGATGGGGGCTTGGAACACTGAAGCTTTCTTT. Translated: CASSEGMGAWNTEAFF.